Shown below are 31 T cell receptor beta chains from a single sample sequenced in a study of blood T cell repertoires in COVID-19. Assay: immunoSEQ multiplex PCR; the TCRdb copy retains only in-frame clones and omits some. The data hold under 200,000 clones, with more than 75% observed a single time. Sequencing used peripheral blood. These receptors came from a woman aged 40-49 years with COVID-19, enrolled during active disease.

The rearrangement uses TRBV14 and TRBJ2-1; 9 nucleotides align to TRBD2. CDR3 length: 17 residues. J lost 8 bases, V lost 0 bases, and 11 bases had no gene match. From germline, CDR1 is SGHDN and CDR2 FVKESK. The CDR3 sequence is CASSQEIVQRGVYEQFF. The CDR3 region has the DNA TGTGCCAGCAGCCAAGAGATTGTCCAGCGGGGGGTCTATGAGCAGTTCTTC.

The chain joins TRBV18 to TRBJ2-5; D is perhaps TRBD2 (6 bases). V lost 7 bases and J lost 3, with 9 bases in between. CDR3 length: 12 amino acids. The germline CDR1 and CDR2 sequences are KGHSH and LQKENI. The CDR3 nucleotides read TGTGCCAGCTGTACGGGGGAAGAGACCCAGTACTTC. It yields the protein CASCTGEETQYF.

This rearrangement joins TRBV12-2 to TRBJ2-7; the tabulated D call, TRBD1, remains unverified against the DNA. TRBV12-2 is a recognized pseudogene. The CDR3 extends over 16 amino acids. The CDR3 sequence is CASRLSRQAESYEQYF. The CDR3 bases are TGTGCAAGTCGCTTGTCTAGACAGGCCGAGTCCTACGAGCAGTACTTC.

This clone was seen once. The chain recombines TRBV7-9 with TRBJ1-4, with 7 bases aligning to TRBD1. Trimming cost V 3 bases and J 5 bases; bases outside gene matches: 9. Looked up from germline, CDR1 is SEHNR and CDR2 is FQNEAQ (reference sequence). The CDR3 has 16 residues. The CDR3 region is CASSFPRGQLNEKLFF. The CDR3 nucleotides are TGTGCCAGCAGCTTTCCCAGGGGACAGCTAAATGAAAAACTGTTTTTT.

The chain carries TRBV11-2 and TRBJ2-7; possibly TRBD2 for D (6 bases). Germline V gene lookup returns CDR1 SGHAT and CDR2 FQNNGV. V was shortened by 5 bases and J by 1 base, with 18 bases between the two germline ends. This CDR3 comprises 16 residues. This CDR3 reads CASSPRLTRKSYEQYF. The CDR3 nucleotides read TGTGCCAGCAGCCCCCGCCTGACTAGGAAATCCTACGAGCAGTACTTC.

The chain carries TRBV18 and TRBJ2-1; 10 bases are shared with TRBD1. This CDR3 has 15 amino acids. Trimming cost V 6 bases and J 3 bases; bases outside gene matches: 5. Germline loops: CDR1 KGHSH, CDR2 LQKENI. The chain's CDR3 is CASSPGTGDYNEQFF. CDR3 DNA sequence: TGTGCCAGCTCTCCCGGGACAGGGGACTACAATGAGCAGTTCTTC.

J is TRBJ2-7 and V is TRBV9, with a tentative D call TRBD2 (7 bases). Between the trimmed V and J ends, which lost 4 bases and 1 base, there was a span of 18 bases. CDR1 is SGDLS, CDR2 YYNGEE, per germline. The CDR3 contains 16 residues. The CDR3 region has the DNA TGTGCCAGCAGCACGAGCGGGACACCCTTATCCTACGAGCAGTACTTC. As protein: CASSTSGTPLSYEQYF.

J is TRBJ1-1 and V is TRBV7-8, with 10 bases that match TRBD1. The J segment lost 5 bases and the V segment lost 5 bases, leaving 5 bases of the junction unmatched. CDR3 length equals 14 residues. Germline V gene sequence: CDR1 SGHVS, CDR2 FQNEAQ. The CDR3: CASSRRDRGTEAFF. CDR3 nucleotides: TGTGCCAGCAGCCGACGGGACAGGGGAACTGAAGCTTTCTTT. Drawing the rest from reference TRBV7-8 and TRBJ1-1, the complete variable domain is GAGVSQSPRYKVAKRGQDVALRCDPISGHVSLFWYQQALGQGPEFLTYFQNEAQLDKSGLPSDRFFAERPEGSVSTLKIQRTQQEDSAVYLCASSRRDRGTEAFFGQGTRLTVV.

Turning to this clone: Other DNA variants within this sample encode the same CDR3. The chain recombines TRBV5-1 with TRBJ1-1; 7 nucleotides match TRBD1. The ends lost 2 bases at V and 4 bases at J; junction bases unmatched: 2. Germline V gene data show CDR1 as SGHRS and CDR2 as YFSETQ. This CDR3 is 13 amino acids long. The CDR3 nucleotides read TGCGCCAGCAGCTTCCAGGGGGGCACTGAAGCTTTCTTT. This gives the protein CASSFQGGTEAFF.

The genes are TRBV18 and TRBJ2-2; D is ambiguous. Germline V gene lookup returns CDR1 KGHSH and CDR2 LQKENI. Trimming pared 3 bases from V and 5 bases from J, leaving 7 bases between. The CDR3 is 13 residues long. This CDR3 is CASSPRQTGELFF. The CDR3, as DNA: TGTGCCAGCTCACCCCGACAAACCGGGGAGCTGTTTTTT.

The V and J genes are TRBV6-6 and TRBJ2-5, with 7 bases that match TRBD1. Germline CDR1 reads MNHNY; CDR2 reads SVGAGI (reference sequence). The trim removed 5 bases at V and 0 bases at J, leaving 6 bases unmatched. CDR3 length: 15 residues. CDR3 amino acids: CASSRGPGYQETQYF. CDR3 nucleotide sequence: TGTGCCAGCAGTAGGGGGCCCGGGTACCAAGAGACCCAGTACTTC.

V is TRBV7-6 and J is TRBJ2-1; possibly TRBD2 for D (5 bases). The CDR3 sequence is 15 residues long. The germline V gene encodes CDR1 SGHVS and CDR2 FNYEAQ. V dropped 6 bases and J dropped 4 bases, with 16 bases sitting between them. CDR3 in DNA: TGTGCCAGCAGTGATCGAGGGAATTCATACAATGAGCAGTTCTTC. Protein product: CASSDRGNSYNEQFF.

The chain recombines TRBV5-6 with TRBJ2-7; TRBD1 aligns across 8 bases. The germline V gene has CDR1 SGHDT and CDR2 YYEEEE. The trim removed 3 bases at V and 3 bases at J, leaving 11 bases unmatched. The CDR3 covers 16 residues. The DNA for the CDR3 is TGTGCCAGCAGCTCTGGACAGGGCGAACTTATCTACGAGCAGTACTTC. Its translation: CASSSGQGELIYEQYF. The variable domain in full, with the rest retrieved from reference TRBV5-6 and TRBJ2-7, is DAGVTQSPTHLIKTRGQQVTLRCSPKSGHDTVSWYQQALGQGPQFIFQYYEEEERQRGNFPDRFSGHQFPNYSSELNVNALLLGDSALYLCASSSGQGELIYEQYFGPGTRLTVT.

The V call is TRBV18, the J call TRBJ2-2; no reliable D call. The V end lost 0 bases, the J end lost 4 bases, and 6 bases lay between the germline ends. The CDR3 covers 14 residues. CDR1 and CDR2 from the germline V gene are KGHSH and LQKENI. The CDR3 sequence is CASSPPSVTGELFF. The CDR3 DNA reads as TGTGCCAGCTCACCACCGTCGGTCACCGGGGAGCTGTTTTTT.

The V call is TRBV5-6, the J call TRBJ2-6; 8 bases agree with TRBD1. The CDR3 is 18 residues long. Trimming removed 2 bases from V and 1 base from J; junction bases left unmatched: 8. CDR1 SGHDT and CDR2 YYEEEE come from the germline V gene. CDR3 in amino acids: CASSLVTGALSGANVLTF. The CDR3 region has the DNA TGTGCCAGCAGCTTAGTGACAGGGGCCTTATCTGGGGCCAACGTCCTGACTTTC.

This chain joins TRBV28 and TRBJ2-5, with 15 bases matching TRBD2. After removal of 6 bases from V and 7 bases from J, the junction contained 9 bases not matched to a gene. The CDR3 contains 16 residues. Germline V lookup: CDR1 MDHEN, CDR2 SYDVKM. The CDR3 is CASRPGGLAGGGTQYF. DNA of the CDR3: TGTGCCAGCAGACCCGGGGGACTAGCGGGGGGAGGGACCCAGTACTTC.

The chain is built from TRBV5-1 and TRBJ2-7; TRBD2 agrees at 10 bases. The CDR3 runs to 14 residues. Trimming removed 4 bases from V and 2 bases from J; junction bases left unmatched: 3. In germline, CDR1 is SGHRS, CDR2 YFSETQ. The CDR3 reads CASSPTSGTYEQYF. Written as DNA, the CDR3 is TGCGCCAGCAGCCCTACTAGCGGGACCTACGAGCAGTACTTC.

This chain connects TRBV6-2 or TRBV6-3 to TRBJ2-1, with TRBD2 identical over 15 bases. The CDR3 sequence is 16 residues long. Per germline, CDR1 MNHEY and CDR2 SVGEGT. J lost 6 bases, V lost 5 bases, and 5 bases had no gene match. CDR3 bases: TGTGCCAGCAGTCAGCGGGGACTAGCGGGGGGCAATGAGCAGTTCTTC. Its protein is CASSQRGLAGGNEQFF.

The V gene is TRBV9, the J gene TRBJ1-1; D gene ambiguous. Deletions cut 7 bases from V and 2 bases from J, with 6 bases between. CDR3 length equals 11 residues. Germline V gene lookup returns CDR1 SGDLS and CDR2 YYNGEE. In nucleotides, the CDR3 is TGTGCCAGCCGAGGTAACACTGAAGCTTTCTTT. Translated: CASRGNTEAFF.

There are a few counts of this clone. The chain is built from TRBV19 and TRBJ1-5; tentatively, D is TRBD1 (5 bases). The CDR3 is 14 residues long. The germline V gene encodes CDR1 LNHDA and CDR2 SQIVND (reference sequence). Between the trimmed V and J ends, which lost 10 bases and 0 bases, there was a span of 13 bases. CDR3 amino acids: CATGESYSNQPQHF. DNA of the CDR3: TGTGCCACGGGGGAATCATATAGCAATCAGCCCCAGCATTTT.

The V and J genes are TRBV30 and TRBJ2-3; D unresolved. This CDR3 is built from 13 residues. With 5 bases removed from V and 2 bases from J, the gap between germline ends came to 11 bases. Germline lookup yields CDR1 GTSNPN and CDR2 SVGIG (reference sequence). CDR3 in DNA: TGTGCCTGGGTTCTTTTCCCCACAGATACGCAGTATTTT. It translates to CAWVLFPTDTQYF. The full variable domain, in which reference TRBV30 and TRBJ2-3 provide the parts outside the CDR3, is SQTIHQWPATLVQPVGSPLSLECTVEGTSNPNLYWYRQAAGRGLQLLFYSVGIGQISSEVPQNLSASRPQDRQFILSSKKLLLSDSGFYLCAWVLFPTDTQYFGPGTRLTVL.

This sequence joins TRBV18 and TRBJ1-3, with 7 positions matching TRBD1. Germline CDR1 and CDR2: KGHSH and LQKENI. After removal of 3 bases from V and 7 bases from J, the junction contained 6 bases not matched to a gene. CDR3 size: 14 residues. As DNA, the CDR3 is TGTGCCAGCTCACCGACCCGGGGACAGAACACCATATATTTT. Translation: CASSPTRGQNTIYF.

Comments on this clone: One end of the junction does not line up with germline, which may come from a read error. The rearrangement uses TRBV5-1 and TRBJ2-2, with D possibly being TRBD2 (7 bases). The germline V gene has CDR1 SGHRS and CDR2 YFSETQ. The CDR3 extends over 16 amino acids. The CDR3: CASSLFGSGDTGELFF. The CDR3 DNA is TGCGCCAGCAGCTTGTTTGGCAGCGGGGACACCGGAGAGCTGTTTTTC.

The chain has TRBV19 and TRBJ1-6; 9 nucleotides line up with TRBD1. CDR3 size: 15 residues. V lost 6 bases and J lost 13; bases outside the gene matches: 13. The germline V gene encodes CDR1 LNHDA and CDR2 SQIVND (reference sequence). For the CDR3, the DNA is TGTGCCAGTAGCGCCGGACAGGGGCGTATGAGTCCCCTCCACTTT. Protein: CASSAGQGRMSPLHF.

V is TRBV10-3 and J is TRBJ1-1; maybe TRBD1 (5 bases). CDR1 and CDR2 from the germline V gene are ENHRY and SYGVKD. The V gene lost 6 bases and the J gene lost 1 base, with 12 bases spanning the gap. The CDR3 consists of 14 residues. The CDR3 reads CAIRGQGENTEAFF. In nucleotides, the CDR3 is TGTGCCATCAGGGGGCAGGGTGAGAACACTGAAGCTTTCTTT.

The chain carries TRBV3-1 (or the pseudogene TRBV3-2) and TRBJ2-7; 7 bases are a match to TRBD1. Germline V lookup: CDR1 LGHDT, CDR2 YNNKEL (reference sequence). The CDR3 is made up of 13 amino acids. V was pared by 4 bases and J by 2 bases, with 2 bases of the junction left unmatched. CDR3 DNA sequence: TGTGCCAGCAGCCGGGACAGCGCCTACGAGCAGTACTTC. Its translation: CASSRDSAYEQYF.

V gene TRBV28 combines with J gene TRBJ2-1; TRBD2 matches at 15 bases. J lost 0 bases, V lost 7 bases, and 7 bases had no gene match. The CDR3 is made up of 18 amino acids. The germline CDR1 and CDR2 sequences are MDHEN and SYDVKM. CDR3 sequence: CASTAGLAGGFSYNEQFF. CDR3 DNA sequence: TGTGCCAGCACCGCGGGACTAGCGGGGGGTTTCTCCTACAATGAGCAGTTCTTC.

The chain joins TRBV27 to TRBJ2-5; 8 positions agree with TRBD2. CDR3 size: 16 residues. The germline gives CDR1 MNHEY, CDR2 SMNVEV (reference sequence). J lost 4 bases, V lost 1 base, and 8 bases had no gene match. CDR3: CASSLYWRLAGETQYF. The CDR3 DNA follows: TGTGCCAGCAGTTTATATTGGCGGCTAGCGGGAGAGACCCAGTACTTC.

This rearrangement joins TRBV5-6 to TRBJ2-7; TRBD2 aligns across 9 bases. J gave up 3 bases and V 3 bases, and 7 bases lay outside the gene matches. CDR1 is SGHDT and CDR2 is YYEEEE in the germline V gene. There are 15 residues in the CDR3. The CDR3 loop is CASSSATSGGYEQYF. DNA of the CDR3: TGTGCCAGCAGCTCTGCGACTAGCGGAGGCTACGAGCAGTACTTC.

This chain joins TRBV24-1 and TRBJ2-3; TRBD2 matches 11 bases. The germline gives CDR1 KGHDR, CDR2 SFDVKD. J gave up 6 bases and V 10 bases, and 2 bases lay outside the gene matches. The CDR3 runs to 12 residues. In DNA form, the CDR3 reads TGTGCCACAGGGACTAGCGGCGATACGCAGTATTTT. This gives the protein CATGTSGDTQYF.

This chain uses TRBV27 with TRBJ2-1; D call uncertain. V lost 6 bases and J lost 0, with 18 bases in between. The CDR3 spans 17 residues. The germline V gene encodes CDR1 MNHEY and CDR2 SMNVEV (reference sequence). CDR3 nucleotides: TGTGCCAGCAGCCCCTTGACGCGGTCGAGCTCCTACAATGAGCAGTTCTTC. The encoded protein is CASSPLTRSSSYNEQFF.